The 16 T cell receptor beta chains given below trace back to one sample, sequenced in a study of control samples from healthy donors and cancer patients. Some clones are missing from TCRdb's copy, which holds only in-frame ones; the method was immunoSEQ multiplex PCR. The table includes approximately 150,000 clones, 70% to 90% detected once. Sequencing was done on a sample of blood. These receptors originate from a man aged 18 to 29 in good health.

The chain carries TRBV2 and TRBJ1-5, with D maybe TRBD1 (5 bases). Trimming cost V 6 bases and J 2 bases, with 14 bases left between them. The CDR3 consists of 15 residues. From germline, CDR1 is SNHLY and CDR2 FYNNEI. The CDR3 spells CASSFQGVGNQPQHF. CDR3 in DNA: TGTGCCAGCAGCTTTCAAGGGGTGGGCAATCAGCCCCAGCATTTT.

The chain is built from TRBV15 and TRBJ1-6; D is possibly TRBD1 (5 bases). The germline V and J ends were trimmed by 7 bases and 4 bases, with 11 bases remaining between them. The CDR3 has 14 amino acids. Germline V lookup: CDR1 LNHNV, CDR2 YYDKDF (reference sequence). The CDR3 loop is CATTGDRYNSPLHF. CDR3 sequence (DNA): TGTGCCACCACGGGTGACAGATATAATTCACCCCTCCACTTT.

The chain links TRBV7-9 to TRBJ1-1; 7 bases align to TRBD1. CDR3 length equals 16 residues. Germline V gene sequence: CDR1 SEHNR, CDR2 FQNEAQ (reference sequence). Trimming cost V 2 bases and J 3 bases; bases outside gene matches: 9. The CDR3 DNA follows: TGTGCCAGCAGCTTAAAGAGGGGGACAGAAGACACTGAAGCTTTCTTT. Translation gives CASSLKRGTEDTEAFF.

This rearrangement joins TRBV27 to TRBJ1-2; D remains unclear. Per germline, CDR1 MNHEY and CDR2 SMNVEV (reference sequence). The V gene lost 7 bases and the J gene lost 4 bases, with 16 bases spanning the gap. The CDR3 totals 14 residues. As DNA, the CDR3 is TGTGCCAGCAAACCCGCGGACTCTTTCTATGGCTACACCTTC. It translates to CASKPADSFYGYTF.

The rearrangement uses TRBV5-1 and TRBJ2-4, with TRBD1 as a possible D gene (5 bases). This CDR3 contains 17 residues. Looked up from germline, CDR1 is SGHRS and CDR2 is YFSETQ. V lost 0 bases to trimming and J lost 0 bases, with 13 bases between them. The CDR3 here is CASSLGQTSSAKNIQYF. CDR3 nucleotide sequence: TGCGCCAGCAGCTTGGGACAGACAAGTTCAGCCAAAAACATTCAGTACTTC.

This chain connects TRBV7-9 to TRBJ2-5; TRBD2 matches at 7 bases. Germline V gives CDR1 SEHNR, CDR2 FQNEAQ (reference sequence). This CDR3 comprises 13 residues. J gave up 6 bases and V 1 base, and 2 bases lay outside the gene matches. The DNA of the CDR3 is TGTGCCAGCAGCTTAGGGGAGGGAAAGACCCAGTACTTC. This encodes CASSLGEGKTQYF. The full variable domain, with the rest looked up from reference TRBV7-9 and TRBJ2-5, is DTGVSQNPRHKITKRGQNVTFRCDPISEHNRLYWYRQTLGQGPEFLTYFQNEAQLEKSRLLSDRFSAERPKGSFSTLEIQRTEQGDSAMYLCASSLGEGKTQYFGPGTRLLVL.

The CDR3 loop is CASSPSWGADTQYF. The CDR3 DNA is TGTGCCAGCAGCCCGTCGTGGGGAGCAGATACGCAGTATTTT. The chain carries TRBV9 and TRBJ2-3, with a tentative D call TRBD2 (5 bases). Germline lookup yields CDR1 SGDLS and CDR2 YYNGEE. The CDR3 is 14 amino acids. V lost 4 bases to trimming and J lost 4 bases, with 13 bases between them.

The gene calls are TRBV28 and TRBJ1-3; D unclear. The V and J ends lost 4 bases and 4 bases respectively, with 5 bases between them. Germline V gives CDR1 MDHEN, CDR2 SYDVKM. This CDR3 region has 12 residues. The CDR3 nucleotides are TGTGCCAGCAGTTCCAACGGAAACACCATATATTTT. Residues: CASSSNGNTIYF.

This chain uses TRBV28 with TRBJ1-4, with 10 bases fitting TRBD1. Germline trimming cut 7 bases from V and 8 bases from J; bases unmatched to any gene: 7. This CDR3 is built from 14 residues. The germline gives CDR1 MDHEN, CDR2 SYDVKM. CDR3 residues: CASTRQGAWEKLFF. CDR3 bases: TGTGCCAGCACCAGACAGGGGGCTTGGGAAAAACTGTTTTTT.

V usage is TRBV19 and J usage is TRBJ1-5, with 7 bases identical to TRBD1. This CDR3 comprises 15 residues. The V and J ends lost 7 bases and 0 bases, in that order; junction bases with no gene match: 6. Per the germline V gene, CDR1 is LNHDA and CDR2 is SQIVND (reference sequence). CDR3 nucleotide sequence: TGTGCCAGTAAGGGGGCAGGCCATAGCAATCAGCCCCAGCATTTT. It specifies CASKGAGHSNQPQHF.

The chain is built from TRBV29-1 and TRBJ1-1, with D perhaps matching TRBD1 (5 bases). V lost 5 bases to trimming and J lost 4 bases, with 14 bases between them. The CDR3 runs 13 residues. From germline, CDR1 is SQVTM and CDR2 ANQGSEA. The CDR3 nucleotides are TGCAGCGTTAGGGAGACAGAGGCCACTGAAGCTTTCTTT. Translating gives CSVRETEATEAFF.

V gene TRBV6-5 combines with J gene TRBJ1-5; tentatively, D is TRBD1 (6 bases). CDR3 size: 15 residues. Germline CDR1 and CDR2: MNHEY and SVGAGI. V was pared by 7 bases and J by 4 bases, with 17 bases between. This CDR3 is CASNPNRVVNQPQHF. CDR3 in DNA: TGTGCCAGCAATCCGAACAGGGTCGTAAATCAGCCCCAGCATTTT.

This CDR3 is CASSPGKGTEAFF. CDR3 DNA: TGTGCCAGCTCACCTGGGAAGGGTACTGAAGCTTTCTTT. The chain uses TRBV18 and TRBJ1-1; D is ambiguous. Per germline, CDR1 KGHSH and CDR2 LQKENI. This CDR3 region has 13 residues. V was trimmed by 3 bases and J by 5 bases, leaving 10 bases between them.

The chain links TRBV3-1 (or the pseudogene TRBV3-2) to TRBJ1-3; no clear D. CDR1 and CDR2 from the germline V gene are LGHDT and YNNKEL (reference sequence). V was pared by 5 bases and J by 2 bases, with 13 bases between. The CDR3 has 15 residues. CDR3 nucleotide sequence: TGTGCCAGCAGCTTCCTCCAGATGGCTGGAAACACCATATATTTT. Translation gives CASSFLQMAGNTIYF.

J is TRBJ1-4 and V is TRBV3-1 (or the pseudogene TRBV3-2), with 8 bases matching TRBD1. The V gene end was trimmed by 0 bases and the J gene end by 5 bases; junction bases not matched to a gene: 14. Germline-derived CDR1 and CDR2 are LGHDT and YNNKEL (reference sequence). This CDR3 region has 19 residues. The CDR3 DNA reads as TGTGCCAGCAGCCAAGATCCGGGACAGGCGGGACGGGGAAATGAAAAACTGTTTTTT. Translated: CASSQDPGQAGRGNEKLFF.

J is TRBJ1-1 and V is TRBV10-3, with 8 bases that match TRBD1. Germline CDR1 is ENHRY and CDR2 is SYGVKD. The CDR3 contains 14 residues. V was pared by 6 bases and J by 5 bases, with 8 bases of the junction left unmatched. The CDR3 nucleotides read TGTGCCATCAGATCTTCGACAGGGGTTACTGAAGCTTTCTTT. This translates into CAIRSSTGVTEAFF.